This T cell receptor beta chain was retrieved from a study of identical twins. TCRdb redid the calling of the 5' RACE reads with MiXCR, one entry per CDR3 protein. The table lists about 900,000 distinct CDR3 sequences, over 9% of them singletons. Study-level points and caveats: Its conclusions, products of cross-sectional statistical analysis, did not come from following the same donors. Insertions were reduced in abundant cord blood beta clonotypes but not in memory repertoires. There is a chance that invariant MAIT and iNKT cells partially muddied zero-insertion analyses.

Only a few counts were recorded for this clonotype. Its antigen is currently unknown. This sample also appeared in a second study, on yellow fever vaccine responses in identical twins.

What was sequenced was PBMCs. This TCR derives from a woman between 18 and 30 years old in good health.

The chain's CDR3 is CASSLRQGVDEQFF. CDR3 DNA: TGTGCCAGCAGTTTGAGACAGGGGGTGGATGAGCAGTTCTTC. The chain has TRBV12-3 or TRBV12-4 and TRBJ2-1; 9 bases align to TRBD1. The CDR3 sequence is 14 residues long. V gave up 3 bases and J gave up 8 bases; unmatched junction bases: 5.